This TCR beta chain was sequenced for a study of T cell responses to AZD1222 COVID-19 vaccine. Study observations and caveats: Only a handful of individuals given AZD1222 were seropositive at baseline.

CDR1 is MNHEY, CDR2 SMNVEV, per germline (reference sequence). This CDR3 region has 15 residues. With 5 bases clipped from V and 3 bases from J, the junction kept 9 bases outside the gene matches. The method was immunoSEQ multiplex PCR; TCRdb's version includes in-frame clones alone and lacks a portion of them. Counted here are more than 120,000 clones, roughly 91% occurring once; the ten biggest clones make up 4% to 5.5%. In the case of this clone: Its antigen is still unknown.

This chain joins TRBV27 and TRBJ1-2, with TRBD1 identical over 7 bases. This specimen was peripheral blood, taken on day 0 of AZD1222 vaccination. This receptor was obtained from an adult in good health. CDR3 DNA sequence: TGTGCCAGCAGTCCTATTGACAGGGTCCACTATGGCTACACCTTC. It specifies CASSPIDRVHYGYTF.